Here is one T cell receptor beta chain with its context. The same CDR3 is also encoded by other DNA sequences in this sample. Clones were read by immunoSEQ multiplex PCR, and TCRdb kept only the in-frame ones, dropping some. The sample records around 180,000 clones, approximately 94% being singletons. These data come from a study of control samples from healthy donors and cancer patients. V shed 7 bases and J 2 bases; nucleotides not matched to a gene: 11. The germline V gene has CDR1 MGHDK and CDR2 SYGVNS. CDR3 length equals 15 residues. The sequenced sample was blood. The receptor was isolated from a woman aged 18-29 years in good health. This chain links TRBV25-1 with TRBJ2-7; 7 nucleotides line up with TRBD2. The CDR3 loop reads CASTPGGELPYEQYF. CDR3 bases: TGTGCCAGCACTCCTGGGGGGGAGCTCCCCTACGAGCAGTACTTC.